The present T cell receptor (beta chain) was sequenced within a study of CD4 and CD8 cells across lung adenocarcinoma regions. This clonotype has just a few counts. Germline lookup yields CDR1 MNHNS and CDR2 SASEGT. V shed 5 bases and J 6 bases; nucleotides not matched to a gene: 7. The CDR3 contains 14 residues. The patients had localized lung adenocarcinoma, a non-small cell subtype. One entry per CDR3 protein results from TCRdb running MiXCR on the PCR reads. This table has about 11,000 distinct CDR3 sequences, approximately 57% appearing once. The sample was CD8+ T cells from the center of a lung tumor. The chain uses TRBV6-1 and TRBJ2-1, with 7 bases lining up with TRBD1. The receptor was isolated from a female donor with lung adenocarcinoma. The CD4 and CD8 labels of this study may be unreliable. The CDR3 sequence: CASSPLTGINEQFF. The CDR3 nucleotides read TGTGCCAGCAGTCCGCTGACAGGGATCAATGAGCAGTTCTTC.